The subject of this entry is one TCR beta chain. The antigen is unknown. Sorting of CD4+ naive, central memory, regulatory and stem cell-like memory cells was performed via CD45RO/CCR7/CD25/CD127/CD95/CD27. Sorting gave populations that all exceeded 95% purity. The source of the sample is a study of beta chain features in type 1 diabetes. CDR3 length: 18 amino acids. CDR1 and CDR2 (germline): LGHNA, YNFKEQ. V lost 3 bases and J 1 base, leaving 22 bases between the germline ends. Study-wide results and limits: Patients with Type 1 diabetes showed moderately but significantly shorter TCRB CDR3s in all four CD4+ subsets.

cDNA synthesis used the whole RNA isolate, giving expressed TCRB sequences. TCRdb's table, derived via immunoSEQ multiplex PCR, lists solely in-frame clones and lacks some. The data contain over 600,000 clones, around 11% of them seen just once; the ten biggest clones take up approximately 0.11%. The receptor's source is a man under 40 with type 1 diabetes. The sequenced sample was naive CD4+ T cells from blood. The chain carries TRBV4-2 and TRBJ2-7; tentatively, D is TRBD1 (5 bases). CDR3 sequence (DNA): TGTGCCAGCAGCCAGGATACTGGACGGACAATAGGGTCCTACGAGCAGTACTTC. This sequence encodes CASSQDTGRTIGSYEQYF.